Below, 3 T cell receptor beta chains from the same sample are listed, as sequenced in a study of OX40 agonist ivuxolimab in advanced cancers. Only in-frame clones appear in the TCRdb table, and some are missing; sequencing was by immunoSEQ multiplex PCR. This sample has roughly 39,000 clones, with around nine tenths found just once. The sample here was CD4+ or CD8+ T cells sorted from blood, taken in a trial of the OX40 agonist ivuxolimab. The source is an adult with an advanced solid tumor such as melanoma, head and neck, liver or kidney cancer.

V gene TRBV6-6 combines with J gene TRBJ2-3; 8 bases agree with TRBD2. The V gene end was trimmed by 6 bases and the J gene end by 4 bases; junction bases not matched to a gene: 6. This CDR3 has 14 amino acids. In germline, CDR1 is MNHNY, CDR2 SVGAGI (reference sequence). DNA of the CDR3: TGTGCCAGCAGACCGGGACTAGGTTCAGATACGCAGTATTTT. It yields the protein CASRPGLGSDTQYF.

J is TRBJ2-1 and V is TRBV11-2, with D perhaps matching TRBD1 (5 bases). The germline gives CDR1 SGHAT, CDR2 FQNNGV. Deletions cut 1 base from V and 12 bases from J, with 13 bases between. The length of the CDR3 is 13 residues. The CDR3 DNA follows: TGTGCCAGCAGCTTAGTTGGGGCCCAACGGCAGTTCTTC. It yields the protein CASSLVGAQRQFF.

V and J are TRBV25-1 and TRBJ1-1, with a possible D match to TRBD1 (5 bases). CDR3 length: 15 residues. The germline CDR1 and CDR2 sequences are MGHDK and SYGVNS. The V end lost 2 bases, the J end lost 1 base, and 11 bases lay between the germline ends. The CDR3 loop reads CASSEEGLPNTEAFF. CDR3 in DNA: TGTGCCAGCAGTGAAGAGGGGCTGCCGAACACTGAAGCTTTCTTT.